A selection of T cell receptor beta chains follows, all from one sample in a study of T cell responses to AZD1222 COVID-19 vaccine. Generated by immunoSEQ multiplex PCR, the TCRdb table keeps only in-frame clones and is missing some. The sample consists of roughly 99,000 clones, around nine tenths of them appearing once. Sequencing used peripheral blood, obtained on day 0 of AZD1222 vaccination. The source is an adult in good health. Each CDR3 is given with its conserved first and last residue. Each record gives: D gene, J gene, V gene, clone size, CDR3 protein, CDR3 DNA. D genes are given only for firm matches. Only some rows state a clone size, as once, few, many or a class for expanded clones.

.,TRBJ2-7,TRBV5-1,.,CASSPQGLDGATYEQYF,TGCGCCAGCAGCCCCCAAGGACTGGACGGGGCCACCTACGAGCAGTACTTC
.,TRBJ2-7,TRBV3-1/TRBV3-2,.,CASSQPATYEQYF,TGTGCCAGCAGCCAGCCCGCAACCTACGAGCAGTACTTC
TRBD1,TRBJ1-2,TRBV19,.,CASRGQGSNYGYTF,TGTGCCAGTAGAGGACAGGGGAGTAACTATGGCTACACCTTC
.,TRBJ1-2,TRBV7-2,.,CASSLGTLYGYTF,TGTGCCAGCAGCTTGGGGACACTTTATGGCTACACCTTC
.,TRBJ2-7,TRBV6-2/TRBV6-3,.,CASSYLQEQYF,TGTGCCAGCAGTTACCTCCAGGAGCAGTACTTC
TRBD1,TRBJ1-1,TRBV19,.,CASIGDRWVEAFF,TGTGCCAGTATTGGGGACAGGTGGGTAGAGGCTTTCTTT
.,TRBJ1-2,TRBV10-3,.,CAISESPGLDYGYTF,TGTGCCATCAGTGAGTCTCCAGGGTTGGACTATGGCTACACCTTC
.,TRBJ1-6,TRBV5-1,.,CASSLVRGASSPLHF,TGCGCCAGCAGCTTGGTACGGGGCGCGAGTTCCCCCCTCCACTTT
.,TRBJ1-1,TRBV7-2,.,CASRVDPNTEAFF,TGTGCCAGCAGAGTGGACCCGAACACTGAAGCTTTCTTT
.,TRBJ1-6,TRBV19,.,CASSRSLNSPLHF,TGTGCCAGTAGTAGATCCCTTAATTCACCCCTCCACTTT
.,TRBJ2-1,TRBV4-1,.,CASSPPPRNEQFF,TGCGCCAGCAGCCCCCCACCCCGTAATGAGCAGTTCTTC
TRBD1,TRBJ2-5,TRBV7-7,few,CASSLDRAETQYF,TGTGCCAGCAGCTTGGACAGGGCGGAGACCCAGTACTTC
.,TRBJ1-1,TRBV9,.,CASSTTVTMNTEAFF,TGTGCCAGCAGCACGACAGTAACCATGAACACTGAAGCTTTCTTT
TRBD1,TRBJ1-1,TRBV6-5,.,CASSPQGAGWAFF,TGTGCCAGCAGTCCCCAGGGGGCAGGATGGGCTTTCTTT
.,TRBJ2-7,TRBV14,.,CASSAGQIYEQYF,TGTGCCAGCTCGGCGGGACAAATCTACGAGCAGTACTTC
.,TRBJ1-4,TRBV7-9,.,CASAQRRGATNEKLFF,TGTGCCAGCGCCCAACGGCGGGGAGCTACTAATGAAAAACTGTTTTTT
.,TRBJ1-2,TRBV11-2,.,CASSLSGNYGYTF,TGTGCCAGCAGCTTATCAGGGAACTATGGCTACACCTTC
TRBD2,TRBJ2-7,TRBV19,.,CASSTELAGDIYEQYF,TGTGCCAGTAGTACCGAACTAGCGGGGGACATCTACGAGCAGTACTTC
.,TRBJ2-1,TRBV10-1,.,CASSESLASSNNEQFF,TGCGCCAGCAGTGAGTCCCTAGCGTCGTCAAACAATGAGCAGTTCTTC
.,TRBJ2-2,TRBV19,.,CAIQDFLTGELFF,TGTGCCATCCAGGACTTTCTAACCGGGGAGCTGTTTTTT
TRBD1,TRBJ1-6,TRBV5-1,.,CASSAQMRTGDSPLHF,TGCGCCAGCAGCGCCCAAATGCGTACAGGGGATTCACCCCTCCACTTT
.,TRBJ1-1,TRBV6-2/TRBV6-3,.,CASSYSSWVTEAFF,TGTGCCAGCAGTTACTCGAGTTGGGTCACTGAAGCTTTCTTT
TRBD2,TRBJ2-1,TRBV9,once,CASSVGRTSGGSSYNEQFF,TGTGCCAGCAGCGTAGGAAGAACTAGCGGGGGGAGCTCCTACAATGAGCAGTTCTTC
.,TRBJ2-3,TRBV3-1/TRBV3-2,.,CASSFSGRTDTQYF,TGTGCCAGCAGCTTCAGCGGACGCACAGATACGCAGTATTTT
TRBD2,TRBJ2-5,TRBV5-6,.,CASSFGLAHKETQYF,TGTGCCAGCAGCTTTGGACTAGCGCACAAAGAGACCCAGTACTTC
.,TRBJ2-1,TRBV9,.,CASSVSAPSSSYNEQFF,TGTGCCAGCAGCGTATCGGCTCCTTCGAGCTCCTACAATGAGCAGTTCTTC
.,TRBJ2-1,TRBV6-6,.,CASSYSMASWAEQFF,TGTGCCAGCAGTTACTCGATGGCCAGTTGGGCTGAGCAGTTCTTC
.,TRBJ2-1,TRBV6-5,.,CASRAAMGPHEQFF,TGTGCCAGCAGGGCGGCAATGGGGCCCCATGAGCAGTTCTTC
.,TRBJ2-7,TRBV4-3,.,CASSQTEGRYYEQYF,TGCGCCAGCAGCCAAACTGAGGGCAGGTACTACGAGCAGTACTTC
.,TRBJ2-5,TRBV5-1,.,CASRRTGTLQETQYF,TGCGCCAGCAGAAGAACCGGGACACTCCAAGAGACCCAGTACTTC
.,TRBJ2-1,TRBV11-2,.,CASSHLTGINEQFF,TGTGCCAGCAGCCACTTAACAGGGATCAATGAGCAGTTCTTC
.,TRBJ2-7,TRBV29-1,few,CRGGASSYEQYF,TGCAGAGGAGGGGCCAGCTCCTACGAGCAGTACTTC
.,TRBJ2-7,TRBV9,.,CASSVAVQAYEQYF,TGTGCCAGCAGCGTAGCTGTACAGGCCTACGAGCAGTACTTC
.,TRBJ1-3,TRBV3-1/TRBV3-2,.,CASSVPPGNTIYF,TGTGCCAGCAGCGTCCCACCTGGAAACACCATATATTTT
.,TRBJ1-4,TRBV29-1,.,CSVVNGEKLFF,TGCAGCGTGGTAAACGGTGAAAAACTGTTTTTT
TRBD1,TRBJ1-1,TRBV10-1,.,CASSDGTGGTEAFF,TGCGCCAGCAGTGACGGGACAGGGGGCACTGAAGCTTTCTTT
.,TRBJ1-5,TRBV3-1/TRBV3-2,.,CASSRRSRYQPQHF,TGTGCCAGCAGCCGTCGTTCGCGGTATCAGCCCCAGCATTTT
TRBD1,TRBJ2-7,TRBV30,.,CAWRGTGDSYEQYF,TGTGCCTGGAGGGGGACAGGCGACTCCTACGAGCAGTACTTC
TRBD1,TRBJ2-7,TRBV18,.,CASSTTRTGYNEQYF,TGTGCCAGCTCAACAACCCGGACAGGGTATAACGAGCAGTACTTC
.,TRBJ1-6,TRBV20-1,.,CSASRQALYNSPLHF,TGCAGTGCTAGTAGACAGGCCCTCTATAATTCACCCCTCCACTTT
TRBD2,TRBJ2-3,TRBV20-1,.,CSASRSGATDTQYF,TGCAGTGCTAGTCGTAGCGGGGCTACAGATACGCAGTATTTT
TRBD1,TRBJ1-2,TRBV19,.,CATRQGNGYTF,TGTGCCACCAGACAGGGGAATGGCTACACCTTC
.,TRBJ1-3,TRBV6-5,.,CASSYSRQGGNTIYF,TGTGCCAGCAGTTACTCGAGGCAGGGTGGAAACACCATATATTTT
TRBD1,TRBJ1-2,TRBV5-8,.,CASSYYRGPQGSYTF,TGTGCCAGCAGCTATTACAGGGGGCCTCAGGGGAGCTACACCTTC
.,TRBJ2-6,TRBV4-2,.,CASSQDRWRDPALGANVLTF,TGTGCCAGCAGCCAAGATCGGTGGCGAGACCCTGCATTGGGGGCCAACGTCCTGACTTTC
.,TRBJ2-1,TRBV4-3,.,CASSQGLVGGSYNEQFF,TGCGCCAGCAGCCAAGGGTTAGTAGGGGGTTCCTACAATGAGCAGTTCTTC
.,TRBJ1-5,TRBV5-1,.,CASSLDGSNQPQHF,TGCGCCAGCAGCCTGGACGGTAGCAATCAGCCCCAGCATTTT
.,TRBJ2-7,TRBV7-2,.,CASSLRSSAGATYEQYF,TGTGCCAGCAGCTTAAGATCGTCGGCAGGGGCTACCTACGAGCAGTACTTC
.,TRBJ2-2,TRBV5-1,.,CASSPDRLSNTGELFF,TGCGCCAGCAGCCCGGACCGACTCTCTAACACCGGGGAGCTGTTTTTT
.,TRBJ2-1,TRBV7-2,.,CASSLPVNNEQFF,TGTGCCAGCAGCTTACCCGTCAACAATGAGCAGTTCTTC
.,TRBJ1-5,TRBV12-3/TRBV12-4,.,CASSLGATPQHF,TGTGCCAGCAGCCTCGGGGCGACTCCCCAGCATTTT
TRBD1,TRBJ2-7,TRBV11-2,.,CASSISPGQTYEQYF,TGTGCCAGCAGCATAAGTCCGGGACAGACCTACGAGCAGTACTTC
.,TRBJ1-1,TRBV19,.,CASSNTRREQAFF,TGTGCCAGTAGTAACACCCGACGGGAGCAAGCTTTCTTT
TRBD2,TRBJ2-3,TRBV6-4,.,CASSASGGTDTQYF,TGTGCCAGCAGTGCTAGCGGGGGCACAGATACGCAGTATTTT